One sample yielded the 10 T cell receptor beta chains listed below, sequenced in a study of blood T cell repertoires in COVID-19. Assay used: immunoSEQ multiplex PCR; TCRdb lists only in-frame clones, some missing. The sample carries more than 250,000 clones, 84% recorded once. Sequencing input: peripheral blood. The receptors shown here come from a human donor in a cohort sampled during active COVID-19.

This clone was seen just once. This sequence joins TRBV11-2 and TRBJ2-7; 9 positions match TRBD1. The CDR3 is made up of 14 amino acids. Germline assignment: CDR1 SGHAT and CDR2 FQNNGV. V lost 3 bases to trimming and J lost 3 bases; unmatched junction nucleotides: 3. This CDR3 reads CASSFATGGYEQYF. The CDR3, as DNA: TGTGCCAGCAGCTTCGCGACAGGGGGCTACGAGCAGTACTTC.

The sample holds a few counts of this clone. The rearrangement joins TRBV5-5 to TRBJ2-5; 11 bases match TRBD1. Germline-derived CDR1 and CDR2 are SGHKS and YYEKEE (reference sequence). The CDR3 loop spans 16 amino acids. V was pared by 4 bases and J by 2 bases, with 7 bases of the junction left unmatched. DNA for the CDR3: TGTGCCAGCAGCCACGCCGGGACAGGGGGTCAAGAGACCCAGTACTTC. Protein sequence: CASSHAGTGGQETQYF.

V gene TRBV29-1 combines with J gene TRBJ2-1; D call uncertain. Per germline, CDR1 SQVTM and CDR2 ANQGSEA. The germline V and J ends were trimmed by 0 bases and 6 bases, with 9 bases remaining between them. The CDR3 is 13 amino acids. In DNA form, the CDR3 reads TGCAGCGTTGAAGAAATCCAGCGCAATGAGCAGTTCTTC. This gives the protein CSVEEIQRNEQFF.

The chain is built from TRBV5-1 and TRBJ2-1; 7 bases are shared with TRBD2. The V segment lost 8 bases and the J segment 1 base; nucleotides outside the gene matches: 12. The CDR3 spans 16 residues. The germline gives CDR1 SGHRS, CDR2 YFSETQ. The CDR3 spells CASRPMGGMSYNEQFF. The CDR3 DNA follows: TGCGCCAGTAGACCAATGGGGGGGATGTCCTACAATGAGCAGTTCTTC.

The chain has TRBV15 and TRBJ2-5, with D hard to call. Germline V gives CDR1 LNHNV, CDR2 YYDKDF (reference sequence). The CDR3 extends over 13 amino acids. Trimming removed 0 bases from V and 5 bases from J, with 7 bases in between. Here the CDR3 DNA reads TGTGCCACCAGCAGAGATCCCGGGGAGACCCAGTACTTC. This gives the protein CATSRDPGETQYF.

V gene TRBV7-6 combines with J gene TRBJ1-6; weak D call: TRBD1 (5 bases). Trimming took off 1 base at V and 9 bases at J, with 7 bases between the two ends. The CDR3 is 13 residues long. Germline V gene sequence: CDR1 SGHVS, CDR2 FNYEAQ. The CDR3 spells CASSLGGLSPLHF. The CDR3 nucleotides are TGTGCCAGCAGCTTAGGGGGACTTTCACCCCTCCACTTT.

The chain joins TRBV7-2 to TRBJ2-5, with D possibly TRBD1 on 6 matching bases. Germline V CDR1 and CDR2: SGHTA, FQGNSA. V was cut by 2 bases and J by 3 bases, with 10 bases left in between. This CDR3 has 14 residues. The DNA for the CDR3 is TGTGCCAGCAGCTTATCAGGGGTAGAAGAGACCCAGTACTTC. Its translation is CASSLSGVEETQYF.

This chain uses TRBV5-4 with TRBJ2-1, with 7 bases identical to TRBD1. This CDR3 contains 16 residues. The V and J ends lost 1 base and 2 bases, in that order; junction bases with no gene match: 6. From germline, CDR1 is SGHNT and CDR2 YYREEE (reference sequence). The CDR3 coding sequence is TGTGCCAGCAGCTTGATGGAGAGGGGGCCCTACAATGAGCAGTTCTTC. Its protein product is CASSLMERGPYNEQFF.

The CDR3 loop reads CASSGWSETFF. CDR3 DNA: TGTGCCAGCAGTGGTTGGAGCGAGACTTTCTTT. This chain uses TRBV27 with TRBJ1-1; no reliable D call. V lost 5 bases and J 12 bases, leaving 13 bases between the germline ends. The CDR3 has 11 residues. The germline CDR1 and CDR2 sequences are MNHEY and SMNVEV (reference sequence).

The V call is TRBV5-1, the J call TRBJ2-1, with a possible D match to TRBD1 (5 bases). Germline values: CDR1 SGHRS, CDR2 YFSETQ. With 0 bases removed from V and 6 bases from J, the gap between germline ends came to 13 bases. The CDR3 extends over 15 amino acids. The CDR3 reads CASSLDGAKFNEQFF. DNA for the CDR3: TGCGCCAGCAGCTTGGATGGGGCCAAGTTCAATGAGCAGTTCTTC.